The 25 T cell receptor beta chains presented below share a single source sample, sequenced in a study of blood T cell repertoires in COVID-19. The method was immunoSEQ multiplex PCR; TCRdb's version includes in-frame clones alone and lacks a portion of them. The sample lists roughly 200,000 clones, about nine tenths occurring once. Material: peripheral blood. The receptors here all came from a man aged 18 to 35 with active or convalescent COVID-19.

The chain uses TRBV15 and TRBJ2-5, with TRBD1 matching 7 bases. The CDR3 covers 15 residues. Germline CDR1 is LNHNV and CDR2 is YYDKDF (reference sequence). Unmatched junction bases numbered 11, after V lost 8 bases and J lost 2 bases. The DNA of the CDR3 is TGTGCCACCTCAACAATGGGACAGTATCAAGAGACCCAGTACTTC. Its translation is CATSTMGQYQETQYF.

The rearrangement links TRBV15 to TRBJ1-1; no definite D call. V was clipped by 4 bases and J by 1 base, with 7 bases between them. Germline-derived CDR1 and CDR2 are LNHNV and YYDKDF (reference sequence). This CDR3 comprises 13 residues. CDR3 residues: CATSITANTEAFF. Here the CDR3 DNA reads TGTGCCACCAGCATAACAGCGAACACTGAAGCTTTCTTT.

The rearrangement joins TRBV9 to TRBJ2-5; possibly TRBD2 for D (5 bases). This CDR3 spans 15 amino acids. The V gene lost 1 base and the J gene lost 2 bases, with 12 bases spanning the gap. Looked up from germline, CDR1 is SGDLS and CDR2 is YYNGEE. The CDR3 DNA reads TGTGCCAGCAGCGTATCGGACTTGAGACAAGAGACCCAGTACTTC. Protein product: CASSVSDLRQETQYF.

The chain couples TRBV7-2 to TRBJ2-2, with 8 bases that match TRBD2. Germline V CDR1 and CDR2: SGHTA, FQGNSA. The CDR3 is made up of 16 amino acids. The ends lost 2 bases at V and 4 bases at J; junction bases unmatched: 6. The CDR3, as DNA: TGTGCCAGCAGCTTATACATCACTAGCGGCACCGGGGAGCTGTTTTTT. This encodes CASSLYITSGTGELFF.

The genes are TRBV15 and TRBJ1-5; 7 bases agree with TRBD1. This CDR3 spans 16 amino acids. V dropped 4 bases and J dropped 5; count of bases not matched to a gene: 11. The germline CDR1 and CDR2 sequences are LNHNV and YYDKDF (reference sequence). CDR3 DNA sequence: TGTGCCACCAGCAAAGCTCGGACAGGCAGGGATCAGCCCCAGCATTTT. Its translation: CATSKARTGRDQPQHF.

The chain recombines TRBV19 with TRBJ1-6; D call uncertain. The V end lost 3 bases, the J end lost 7 bases, and 16 bases lay between the germline ends. The CDR3 has 16 amino acids. Germline values: CDR1 LNHDA, CDR2 SQIVND (reference sequence). The DNA for the CDR3 is TGTGCCAGTAGTATCTCTGTGGGCAGCCGAAATTCACCCCTCCACTTT. This sequence encodes CASSISVGSRNSPLHF.

The chain links TRBV5-1 to TRBJ1-1, with 11 bases fitting TRBD1. This CDR3 has 17 amino acids. V gave up 4 bases and J gave up 5 bases; unmatched junction bases: 13. Per the germline V gene, CDR1 is SGHRS and CDR2 is YFSETQ. DNA for the CDR3: TGCGCCAGCAGCCCGAAGAGGGACAGGGGGATTCGGACTGAAGCTTTCTTT. It yields the protein CASSPKRDRGIRTEAFF.

The CDR3 loop is CASSQTAGGLYNEQFF. The CDR3 nucleotides read TGTGCCAGCAGCCAAACAGCGGGAGGACTCTACAATGAGCAGTTCTTC. V and J are TRBV4-2 and TRBJ2-1; 9 bases fit TRBD2. CDR1 is LGHNA and CDR2 is YNFKEQ in the germline V gene. The CDR3 runs to 16 residues. V was clipped by 2 bases and J by 3 bases; unmatched bases: 5.

The gene calls are TRBV18 and TRBJ2-3, with 9 bases that match TRBD2. V was pared by 3 bases and J by 1 base, with 8 bases of the junction left unmatched. CDR3 length: 17 residues. CDR1 is KGHSH and CDR2 is LQKENI in the germline V gene. The CDR3 is CASSPVAGVTGTDTQYF. The CDR3, as DNA: TGTGCCAGCTCACCCGTAGCGGGGGTAACGGGCACAGATACGCAGTATTTT.

The J gene is TRBJ2-3, the V gene TRBV2; 9 bases are shared with TRBD2. The CDR3 has 17 residues. CDR1 is SNHLY and CDR2 is FYNNEI in the germline V gene. The trim removed 4 bases at V and 3 bases at J, leaving 11 bases unmatched. The CDR3 DNA reads TGTGCCAGCAGTGGGGTCGGCGGGGGGGCCGGGACAGATACGCAGTATTTT. As protein: CASSGVGGGAGTDTQYF.

The genes are TRBV2 and TRBJ2-5; perhaps TRBD1 as D (6 bases). Trimming removed 10 bases at V and 5 bases at J, with 11 bases between. The CDR3 totals 11 residues. Germline CDR1 is SNHLY and CDR2 is FYNNEI. Here the CDR3 reads CATGQKETQYF. CDR3 sequence (DNA): TGTGCCACGGGACAAAAGGAGACCCAGTACTTC.

The gene calls are TRBV2 and TRBJ2-7, with 9 bases aligning to TRBD2. The CDR3 consists of 14 residues. Germline V gene data show CDR1 as SNHLY and CDR2 as FYNNEI. V lost 9 bases and J lost 4; bases outside the gene matches: 10. CDR3 amino acids: CASQSGRSGYEQYF. DNA for the CDR3: TGTGCCAGTCAAAGCGGGAGGTCGGGTTACGAGCAGTACTTC.

This clone was seen once. The chain couples TRBV6-6 to TRBJ1-1, with D hard to call. The CDR3 totals 11 residues. The V gene lost 5 bases and the J gene lost 7 bases, with 8 bases spanning the gap. CDR1 MNHNY and CDR2 SVGAGI come from the germline V gene (reference sequence). The chain's CDR3 is CASSVRNEAFF. The CDR3 DNA follows: TGTGCCAGCAGTGTGAGGAATGAAGCTTTCTTT.

V and J are TRBV19 and TRBJ1-5; 8 nucleotides match TRBD1. This CDR3 is 13 amino acids long. V lost 9 bases and J lost 6; bases outside the gene matches: 7. Per germline, CDR1 LNHDA and CDR2 SQIVND (reference sequence). The CDR3 nucleotides read TGTGCCAGCTCGGACAGGGCTGTTCAGCCCCAGCATTTT. It specifies CASSDRAVQPQHF.

V gene TRBV5-6 combines with J gene TRBJ1-2; D ambiguous. Trimming took 3 bases from V and 4 from J, leaving 13 bases between them. CDR1 is SGHDT and CDR2 is YYEEEE in the germline V gene. CDR3 length: 14 amino acids. The CDR3 coding sequence is TGTGCCAGCAGCTATACGTCTGAGGGCTATGGCTACACCTTC. Translation: CASSYTSEGYGYTF.

This chain uses TRBV30 with TRBJ1-5; D gene ambiguous. The CDR3 is 16 amino acids. Per the germline V gene, CDR1 is GTSNPN and CDR2 is SVGIG (reference sequence). The V end lost 1 base, the J end lost 0 bases, and 13 bases lay between the germline ends. The CDR3 region is CAWSDPRGYSNQPQHF. The CDR3 DNA sequence: TGTGCCTGGAGTGATCCCCGGGGTTATAGCAATCAGCCCCAGCATTTT.

The rearrangement uses TRBV19 and TRBJ1-5, with D unresolved. Germline CDR1 and CDR2: LNHDA and SQIVND (reference sequence). The CDR3 length is 14 residues. Trimming took off 3 bases at V and 3 bases at J, with 9 bases between the two ends. The CDR3 coding sequence is TGTGCCAGTAGTATTATAGGAGACAATCAGCCCCAGCATTTT. The encoded protein is CASSIIGDNQPQHF. Full variable domain (missing parts from reference TRBV19 and TRBJ1-5): DGGITQSPKYLFRKEGQNVTLSCEQNLNHDAMYWYRQDPGQGLRLIYYSQIVNDFQKGDIAEGYSVSREKKESFPLTVTSAQKNPTAFYLCASSIIGDNQPQHFGDGTRLSIL.

The J gene is TRBJ2-5, the V gene TRBV7-2; a weak D match, TRBD2 (6 bases). V gave up 5 bases and J gave up 4 bases, with 11 bases separating them. Germline V gives CDR1 SGHTA, CDR2 FQGNSA. CDR3 length equals 13 residues. CDR3 region: CASSVGLTETQYF. In DNA form, the CDR3 reads TGTGCCAGCAGCGTGGGACTTACAGAGACCCAGTACTTC.

A single count supports this clone. J is TRBJ1-6 and V is TRBV7-8, with D tentatively TRBD1 (5 bases). Trimming took off 3 bases at V and 7 bases at J, with 13 bases between the two ends. The germline gives CDR1 SGHVS, CDR2 FQNEAQ. The CDR3 spans 15 residues. CDR3 loop: CASSLGQGRNSPLHF. Here the CDR3 DNA reads TGTGCCAGCAGCTTGGGTCAGGGAAGGAATTCACCCCTCCACTTT.

The V gene is TRBV4-1, the J gene TRBJ2-1; 8 bases match TRBD2. The CDR3 loop spans 16 amino acids. Germline trimming cut 0 bases from V and 11 bases from J; bases unmatched to any gene: 12. Germline V gene lookup returns CDR1 MGHRA and CDR2 YSYEKL. The CDR3 spells CASSQDFPSGGGKQFF. The CDR3 DNA reads TGCGCCAGCAGCCAAGATTTTCCCTCCGGGGGGGGGAAGCAGTTCTTC.

The J gene is TRBJ1-6, the V gene TRBV30; D is uncertain. Germline CDR1 is GTSNPN and CDR2 is SVGIG (reference sequence). Trimming pared 0 bases from V and 13 bases from J, leaving 19 bases between. This CDR3 region has 15 residues. Here the CDR3 DNA reads TGTGCCTGGAGTGTACGGAGGCAGACCGGTCGCCCCCTCCACTTT. Its protein is CAWSVRRQTGRPLHF.

CDR3 coding DNA: TGTGCCAGCAGCTTACTCGGGGGTAACACTGAAGCTTTCTTT. This codes for CASSLLGGNTEAFF. V and J are TRBV7-8 and TRBJ1-1, with D possibly TRBD1 on 5 matching bases. CDR3 length equals 14 residues. The germline gives CDR1 SGHVS, CDR2 FQNEAQ. V gave up 2 bases and J gave up 2 bases, with 9 bases separating them.

The chain has TRBV27 and TRBJ1-1, with D perhaps matching TRBD1 (5 bases). Looked up from germline, CDR1 is MNHEY and CDR2 is SMNVEV (reference sequence). The CDR3 totals 13 residues. V was clipped by 5 bases and J by 4 bases, with 11 bases between them. The CDR3 region has the DNA TGTGCCAGCAGTCCCAGGGTGGGCACTGAAGCTTTCTTT. Protein: CASSPRVGTEAFF.

This rearrangement joins TRBV10-3 to TRBJ2-3; TRBD2 agrees at 7 bases. This CDR3 is 17 amino acids long. Per germline, CDR1 ENHRY and CDR2 SYGVKD. Trimming cost V 2 bases and J 4 bases; bases outside gene matches: 12. The DNA of the CDR3 is TGTGCCATCAGTGAGAGGGCTAGCGGTGAACGTGCAGATACGCAGTATTTT. This encodes CAISERASGERADTQYF.

V and J are TRBV6-6 and TRBJ1-2; tentative D call: TRBD1 (6 bases). CDR1 and CDR2 (germline): MNHNY, SVGAGI (reference sequence). V was pared by 9 bases and J by 6 bases, with 20 bases between. The CDR3 runs to 14 residues. The CDR3 nucleotides are TGTGCCAGTAGGACAGAGGGGCCGACGGATGGCTACACCTTC. This sequence encodes CASRTEGPTDGYTF.